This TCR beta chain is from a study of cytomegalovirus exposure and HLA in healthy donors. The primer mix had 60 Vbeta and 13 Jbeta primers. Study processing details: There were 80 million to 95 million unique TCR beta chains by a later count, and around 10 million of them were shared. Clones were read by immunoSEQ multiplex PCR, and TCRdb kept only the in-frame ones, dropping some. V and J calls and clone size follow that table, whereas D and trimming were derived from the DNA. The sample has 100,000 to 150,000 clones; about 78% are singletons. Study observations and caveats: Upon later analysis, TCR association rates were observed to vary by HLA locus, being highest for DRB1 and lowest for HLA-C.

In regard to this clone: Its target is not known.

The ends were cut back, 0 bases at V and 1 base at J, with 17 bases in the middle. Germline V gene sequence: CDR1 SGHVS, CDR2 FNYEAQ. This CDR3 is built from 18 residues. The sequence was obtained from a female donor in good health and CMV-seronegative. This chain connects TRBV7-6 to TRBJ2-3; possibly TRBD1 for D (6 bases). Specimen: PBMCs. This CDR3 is CASSLALGIGGGTDTQYF. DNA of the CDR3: TGTGCCAGCAGCTTAGCGCTGGGTATTGGGGGCGGCACAGATACGCAGTATTTT.